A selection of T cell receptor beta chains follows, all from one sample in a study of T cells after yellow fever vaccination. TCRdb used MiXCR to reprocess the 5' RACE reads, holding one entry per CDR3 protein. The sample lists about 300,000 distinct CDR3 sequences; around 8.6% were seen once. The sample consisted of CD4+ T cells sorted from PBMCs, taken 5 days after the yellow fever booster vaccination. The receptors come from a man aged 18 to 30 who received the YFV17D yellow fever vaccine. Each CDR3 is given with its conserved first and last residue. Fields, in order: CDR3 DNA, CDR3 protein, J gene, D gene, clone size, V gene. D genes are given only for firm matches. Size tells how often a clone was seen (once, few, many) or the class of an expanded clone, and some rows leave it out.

cdr3_nt: TGTGCCAGCAGCTTTCTGGGCTTGAATTCACACCTCCACTTT
cdr3_aa: CASSFLGLNSHLHF
j_call: TRBJ1-6
d_call: .
clone_size: .
v_call: TRBV7-2

cdr3_nt: TGTGCCAGCAGCCGGAACCTAGCGGGGGGTAACACAGATACGCAGTATTTT
cdr3_aa: CASSRNLAGGNTDTQYF
j_call: TRBJ2-3
d_call: TRBD2
clone_size: .
v_call: TRBV3-1

cdr3_nt: TGCGCCAGCAGCTTGGACCAGGTTAACGGGGAGCTGTTTTTT
cdr3_aa: CASSLDQVNGELFF
j_call: TRBJ2-2
d_call: .
clone_size: .
v_call: TRBV5-1

cdr3_nt: TGCGCCAGCAGCTTGGCTAGCGGGGGGCTCTCCTACGAGCAGTACTTC
cdr3_aa: CASSLASGGLSYEQYF
j_call: TRBJ2-7
d_call: TRBD2
clone_size: few
v_call: TRBV5-1

cdr3_nt: TGTGCCAGCAGCCCGCGGACTAGTTCCGTCGGGGAGCTGTTTTTT
cdr3_aa: CASSPRTSSVGELFF
j_call: TRBJ2-2
d_call: TRBD2
clone_size: .
v_call: TRBV9

cdr3_nt: TGTGCCAGCTCAGCGGCAAACTCGGATGTAGGCTACACCTTC
cdr3_aa: CASSAANSDVGYTF
j_call: TRBJ1-2
d_call: .
clone_size: many
v_call: TRBV18

cdr3_nt: TGCGCCAGCAGCTTGGCAAACGGTGCCTACGAGCAGTACTTC
cdr3_aa: CASSLANGAYEQYF
j_call: TRBJ2-7
d_call: .
clone_size: .
v_call: TRBV5-1

cdr3_nt: TGTGCCTTGCCCCTTAGCGGGGGTTCAGAGACCCAGTACTTC
cdr3_aa: CALPLSGGSETQYF
j_call: TRBJ2-5
d_call: TRBD2
clone_size: .
v_call: TRBV7-9

cdr3_nt: TGTGCAAGTCGCTTAGACTACAGGGGCCGGGACCAGCCCCAGCATTTT
cdr3_aa: CASRLDYRGRDQPQHF
j_call: TRBJ1-5
d_call: .
clone_size: .
v_call: TRBV12-2

cdr3_nt: TGTGCCAGCAGTGGTTTGACTTCTAACTATGGCTACACCTTC
cdr3_aa: CASSGLTSNYGYTF
j_call: TRBJ1-2
d_call: .
clone_size: many
v_call: TRBV6-6

cdr3_nt: TGCGCCAGCAGCCAGGAAGAGGGGCGTGAGCAGTTCTTC
cdr3_aa: CASSQEEGREQFF
j_call: TRBJ2-1
d_call: .
clone_size: many
v_call: TRBV4-3

cdr3_nt: TGCAGTGCGTGTCTAGCGGGGGCCACATGGCAGTTCTTC
cdr3_aa: CSACLAGATWQFF
j_call: TRBJ2-1
d_call: TRBD2
clone_size: .
v_call: TRBV20-1

cdr3_nt: TGTGCCAGCAGCCCCACAGGGGGAGTCGGGGAGCTGTTTTTT
cdr3_aa: CASSPTGGVGELFF
j_call: TRBJ2-2
d_call: TRBD1
clone_size: .
v_call: TRBV7-3

cdr3_nt: TGCAGCGTTGCAGGGGGCACCTACGAGCAGTACTTC
cdr3_aa: CSVAGGTYEQYF
j_call: TRBJ2-7
d_call: TRBD1
clone_size: many
v_call: TRBV29-1

cdr3_nt: TGCGCCAGCAGCCAAGATTCTCCGGGACAGTCCCATCAGCCCCAGCATTTT
cdr3_aa: CASSQDSPGQSHQPQHF
j_call: TRBJ1-5
d_call: TRBD1
clone_size: few
v_call: TRBV4-1

cdr3_nt: TGCAGTGCTAGAGATGGAGACAGGGCGGCCGAGCAGTACTTC
cdr3_aa: CSARDGDRAAEQYF
j_call: TRBJ2-7
d_call: TRBD1
clone_size: few
v_call: TRBV20-1

cdr3_nt: TGTGCCAGCAGCGTAGGACAGGGCCAGAACACCGGGGAGCTGTTTTTT
cdr3_aa: CASSVGQGQNTGELFF
j_call: TRBJ2-2
d_call: TRBD1
clone_size: .
v_call: TRBV9

cdr3_nt: TGTGCCAGCAGTGAAAGCGGGACGTACCAAGAGACCCAGTACTTC
cdr3_aa: CASSESGTYQETQYF
j_call: TRBJ2-5
d_call: TRBD2
clone_size: .
v_call: TRBV6-1

cdr3_nt: TGTGCCAGCCCTGATGGCGGGACGCCGGGCGCCGGGGAGCTGTTTTTT
cdr3_aa: CASPDGGTPGAGELFF
j_call: TRBJ2-2
d_call: .
clone_size: few
v_call: TRBV12-3/TRBV12-4

cdr3_nt: TGTGCCAGTATGGCAGGCAAACCGAACACTGAAGCTTTCTTT
cdr3_aa: CASMAGKPNTEAFF
j_call: TRBJ1-1
d_call: .
clone_size: .
v_call: TRBV19

cdr3_nt: TGTGCCATCAGTGGGGGGACGGCCTACACCTTC
cdr3_aa: CAISGGTAYTF
j_call: TRBJ1-2
d_call: .
clone_size: .
v_call: TRBV10-3

cdr3_nt: TGTGCCAGCAGTTATTGGGGGAACAATGAGCAGTTCTTC
cdr3_aa: CASSYWGNNEQFF
j_call: TRBJ2-1
d_call: .
clone_size: .
v_call: TRBV6-2/TRBV6-3

cdr3_nt: TGTGCCAGTAGTATAACGGGTGGGGCAGGGAACCAGCATTTT
cdr3_aa: CASSITGGAGNQHF
j_call: TRBJ1-5
d_call: .
clone_size: .
v_call: TRBV19

cdr3_nt: TGTGCCAGCAGCCAAGGGTCAGTTGGCACCGGGGAGCTGTTTTTT
cdr3_aa: CASSQGSVGTGELFF
j_call: TRBJ2-2
d_call: .
clone_size: .
v_call: TRBV11-2

cdr3_nt: TGCAGTGCCCCCGGGACTAGCGGGGCAGATACGCAGTATTTT
cdr3_aa: CSAPGTSGADTQYF
j_call: TRBJ2-3
d_call: TRBD2
clone_size: .
v_call: TRBV20-1

cdr3_nt: TGTGCCAGCAGCTTACAGGGGGATCCTTGGTATGGCTACACCTTC
cdr3_aa: CASSLQGDPWYGYTF
j_call: TRBJ1-2
d_call: TRBD1
clone_size: .
v_call: TRBV7-2

cdr3_nt: TGTGCCAGCAGCCTGAGCAGGGTCGAGCAGTACTTC
cdr3_aa: CASSLSRVEQYF
j_call: TRBJ2-7
d_call: .
clone_size: many
v_call: TRBV12-3/TRBV12-4

cdr3_nt: TGTGCCAGCAGCTCACGCCGAGACTGGGCCTACGAGCAGTACTTC
cdr3_aa: CASSSRRDWAYEQYF
j_call: TRBJ2-7
d_call: .
clone_size: .
v_call: TRBV3-1

cdr3_nt: TGTGCCAGCAGTTTATATGACCCTGGGACGGGACAGCCCCAGCATTTT
cdr3_aa: CASSLYDPGTGQPQHF
j_call: TRBJ1-5
d_call: .
clone_size: few
v_call: TRBV6-5

cdr3_nt: TGTGCCAGCAGACGGGACAGTCCTCAGCAGTTCTTC
cdr3_aa: CASRRDSPQQFF
j_call: TRBJ2-1
d_call: TRBD1
clone_size: many
v_call: TRBV6-2/TRBV6-3

cdr3_nt: TGCGCCAGCAGCCAGGGAGGGGGTGGCACTGAAGCTTTCTTT
cdr3_aa: CASSQGGGGTEAFF
j_call: TRBJ1-1
d_call: .
clone_size: many
v_call: TRBV4-1

cdr3_nt: TGTGCCAGCAGCCCGAGTGTTGAAGCTTTCTTT
cdr3_aa: CASSPSVEAFF
j_call: TRBJ1-1
d_call: .
clone_size: .
v_call: TRBV12-3/TRBV12-4

cdr3_nt: TGTGCCAGCAGGGGAATGGGGGACTATGGCTACACCTTC
cdr3_aa: CASRGMGDYGYTF
j_call: TRBJ1-2
d_call: .
clone_size: few
v_call: TRBV6-5

cdr3_nt: TGCGCCAGCAGCTTTAGCACCTGGGGGGAAAAACTGTTTTTT
cdr3_aa: CASSFSTWGEKLFF
j_call: TRBJ1-4
d_call: .
clone_size: .
v_call: TRBV5-1

cdr3_nt: TGCGCCAGCAGCCCCACGGCTGGCCAGACGGGCACTGAAGCTTTCTTT
cdr3_aa: CASSPTAGQTGTEAFF
j_call: TRBJ1-1
d_call: .
clone_size: .
v_call: TRBV5-1

cdr3_nt: TGTGCCAGCAGCTCGGACAGGGTCAATCAGCCCCAGCATTTT
cdr3_aa: CASSSDRVNQPQHF
j_call: TRBJ1-5
d_call: TRBD1
clone_size: many
v_call: TRBV6-5

cdr3_nt: TGTGCCAGCAGCCAACCCTACGAGCAGTACTTC
cdr3_aa: CASSQPYEQYF
j_call: TRBJ2-7
d_call: .
clone_size: .
v_call: TRBV6-2/TRBV6-3

cdr3_nt: TGTGCCAGCAGCCAAGAACAGGGGGAGGCCCGGGAGACCCAGTACTTC
cdr3_aa: CASSQEQGEARETQYF
j_call: TRBJ2-5
d_call: TRBD1
clone_size: .
v_call: TRBV4-2

cdr3_nt: TGTGCCAGCAGCGCGGTATCCGGATCCAACAATGAGCAGTTCTTC
cdr3_aa: CASSAVSGSNNEQFF
j_call: TRBJ2-1
d_call: .
clone_size: .
v_call: TRBV7-8

cdr3_nt: TGTGCCAGCAGTCTCAGACAGGGGTGGGATACGCAGTATTTT
cdr3_aa: CASSLRQGWDTQYF
j_call: TRBJ2-3
d_call: TRBD1
clone_size: few
v_call: TRBV27

cdr3_nt: TGTGCCAGCAGTTCGGACACGAACTATGGCTACACCTTC
cdr3_aa: CASSSDTNYGYTF
j_call: TRBJ1-2
d_call: .
clone_size: .
v_call: TRBV7-9

cdr3_nt: TGTGCCAGCAGCCCCCGACTGTCCTACCGCGGTGATTCACCCCTCCACTTT
cdr3_aa: CASSPRLSYRGDSPLHF
j_call: TRBJ1-6
d_call: .
clone_size: .
v_call: TRBV9

cdr3_nt: TGTGCCAGCAGCAAGGGGACCTACAATGAGCAGTTCTTC
cdr3_aa: CASSKGTYNEQFF
j_call: TRBJ2-1
d_call: .
clone_size: .
v_call: TRBV5-6

cdr3_nt: TGTGCCATCAGGGGGAATTACACCGGGGAGCTGTTTTTT
cdr3_aa: CAIRGNYTGELFF
j_call: TRBJ2-2
d_call: .
clone_size: .
v_call: TRBV10-3

cdr3_nt: TGTGCCAGCAGCCAGACAGGGGTAGACTATGGCTACACCTTC
cdr3_aa: CASSQTGVDYGYTF
j_call: TRBJ1-2
d_call: TRBD1
clone_size: .
v_call: TRBV9

cdr3_nt: TGTGCCAGCAGCTTCACAGGGGGCCCCTACAATGAGCAGTTCTTC
cdr3_aa: CASSFTGGPYNEQFF
j_call: TRBJ2-1
d_call: TRBD1
clone_size: .
v_call: TRBV11-2

cdr3_nt: TGTGCCAGCAACCAGCGTGGCACAGATACGCAGTATTTT
cdr3_aa: CASNQRGTDTQYF
j_call: TRBJ2-3
d_call: .
clone_size: .
v_call: TRBV5-6

cdr3_nt: TGTGCCAGCAGCTTACGGGGAGGCAATAATGAGCAGTTCTTC
cdr3_aa: CASSLRGGNNEQFF
j_call: TRBJ2-1
d_call: .
clone_size: .
v_call: TRBV5-4

cdr3_nt: TGCGCCAGCAGCTTGACAGGGTGGCAAGAGACCCAGTACTTC
cdr3_aa: CASSLTGWQETQYF
j_call: TRBJ2-5
d_call: .
clone_size: many
v_call: TRBV5-1

cdr3_nt: TGTGCCAGCAGCTTAGCCGGGACAGCTAACACAGATACGCAGTATTTT
cdr3_aa: CASSLAGTANTDTQYF
j_call: TRBJ2-3
d_call: TRBD1
clone_size: .
v_call: TRBV7-2

cdr3_nt: TGTGCCAGCAGCCCCCCCTTCTCTGGGGCCAACGTCCTGACTTTC
cdr3_aa: CASSPPFSGANVLTF
j_call: TRBJ2-6
d_call: .
clone_size: .
v_call: TRBV7-3